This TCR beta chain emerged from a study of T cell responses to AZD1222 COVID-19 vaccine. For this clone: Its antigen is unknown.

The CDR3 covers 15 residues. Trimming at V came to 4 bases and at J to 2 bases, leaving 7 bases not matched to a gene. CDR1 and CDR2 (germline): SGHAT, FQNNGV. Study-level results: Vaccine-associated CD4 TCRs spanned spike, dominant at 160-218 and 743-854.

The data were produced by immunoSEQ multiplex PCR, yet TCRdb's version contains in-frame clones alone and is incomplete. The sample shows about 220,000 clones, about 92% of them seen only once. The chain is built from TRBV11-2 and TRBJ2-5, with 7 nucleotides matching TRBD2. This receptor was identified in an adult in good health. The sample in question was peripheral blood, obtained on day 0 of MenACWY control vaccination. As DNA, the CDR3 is TGTGCCAGCAGCTCATTGGGACTACTACAAGAGACCCAGTACTTC. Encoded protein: CASSSLGLLQETQYF.